A single sample is the source of the 21 T cell receptor beta chains below, sequenced in a study of blood T cell repertoires in COVID-19. Produced via immunoSEQ multiplex PCR; TCRdb's table is partial and in-frame only. The sample shows 250,000 to 300,000 clones, around 84% of them seen only once. The sequenced sample was PBMCs or T cells enriched from blood (not recorded which). Receptor source: a man aged 25-40 years with acute COVID-19.

This clone was observed a single time. The chain employs TRBV11-3 and TRBJ1-1; tentative D call: TRBD1 (5 bases). V was clipped by 6 bases and J by 3 bases, with 8 bases between them. This CDR3 is 12 amino acids long. Germline V gene data show CDR1 as SGHNT and CDR2 as YENEEA. The chain's CDR3 is CASRGQDTEAFF. The DNA for the CDR3 is TGTGCCAGCAGGGGGCAAGACACTGAAGCTTTCTTT.

The rearrangement joins TRBV6-2 or TRBV6-3 to TRBJ1-4; 8 nucleotides match TRBD1. The CDR3 is 15 residues long. With V trimmed by 0 bases and J by 5 bases, 2 bases remained unmatched. Germline V gives CDR1 MNHEY, CDR2 SVGEGT. The CDR3 coding sequence is TGTGCCAGCAGTTACTCCCGGACAGGGAATGAAAAACTGTTTTTT. It is translated as CASSYSRTGNEKLFF.

The chain combines TRBV5-1 with TRBJ2-2; D may be TRBD1 (5 bases). This CDR3 is built from 14 residues. V lost 0 bases and J lost 4, with 7 bases in between. Germline lookup yields CDR1 SGHRS and CDR2 YFSETQ. CDR3 coding DNA: TGCGCCAGCAGCTTGGCACAGGCCACCGGGGAGCTGTTTTTT. Amino acid sequence: CASSLAQATGELFF.

The count of this clone is one. The J gene is TRBJ1-1, the V gene TRBV19; D unresolved. The CDR3 is made up of 14 amino acids. V was shortened by 3 bases and J by 4 bases, with 12 bases between the two germline ends. CDR1 and CDR2 (germline): LNHDA, SQIVND (reference sequence). DNA for the CDR3: TGTGCCAGTAGTATGTCGCGGGGAAGCACTGAAGCTTTCTTT. Translating it yields CASSMSRGSTEAFF.

The chain uses TRBV7-6 and TRBJ2-1; TRBD1 agrees at 7 bases. Germline V gene lookup returns CDR1 SGHVS and CDR2 FNYEAQ. After removal of 4 bases from V and 12 bases from J, the junction contained 9 bases not matched to a gene. The CDR3 extends over 13 amino acids. The DNA of the CDR3 is TGTGCCAGCAGCTCCAACAGGGGCGACGGGCAGTTCTTC. Encoded protein: CASSSNRGDGQFF.

The genes are TRBV6-5 and TRBJ1-4; TRBD1 matches at 10 bases. V shed 2 bases and J 7 bases; nucleotides not matched to a gene: 1. The CDR3 is 14 amino acids. In germline, CDR1 is MNHEY, CDR2 SVGAGI. CDR3 sequence reads: CASSYGDRGEKLFF. The CDR3 bases are TGTGCCAGCAGTTACGGGGACAGGGGTGAAAAACTGTTTTTT.

About this clone itself: A junction boundary mismatches the germline segment, possibly from a read error. The chain carries TRBV5-1 and TRBJ2-2; 9 bases line up with TRBD2. CDR1 is SGHRS and CDR2 is YFSETQ in the germline V gene. CDR3 length: 16 amino acids. The CDR3 protein is CASSFSAGGNTGELFF. The CDR3 nucleotides read TGTGCCAGCAGCTTCTCAGCGGGAGGAAACACCGGGGAGCTGTTTTTT. Full variable domain (outside the CDR3, taken from reference TRBV5-1 and TRBJ2-2): KAGVTQTPRYLIKTRGQQVTLSCSPISGHRSVSWYQQTPGQGLQFLFEYFSETQRNKGNFPGRFSGRQFSNSRSEMNVSTLELGDSALYLCASSFSAGGNTGELFFGEGSRLTVL.

This clone was seen more than once but under ten times. The V and J genes are TRBV6-4 and TRBJ1-2, with D possibly TRBD1 on 6 matching bases. The germline V gene has CDR1 MRHNA and CDR2 SNTAGT. V lost 3 bases and J 6 bases, leaving 20 bases between the germline ends. The CDR3 is 16 amino acids. The CDR3 region has the DNA TGTGCCAGCAGTGAGGATGCAGGGGCCCCATCCCATGGCTACACCTTC. Its translation: CASSEDAGAPSHGYTF.

V usage is TRBV3-1 (or the pseudogene TRBV3-2) and J usage is TRBJ1-6, with D possibly being TRBD1 (6 bases). Germline lookup yields CDR1 LGHDT and CDR2 YNNKEL (reference sequence). This CDR3 spans 14 amino acids. Trimming removed 4 bases from V and 8 bases from J, with 12 bases in between. Here the CDR3 reads CASSPIYRDSPLHF. The DNA of the CDR3 is TGTGCCAGCAGCCCGATATACAGGGATTCACCCCTCCACTTT.

As to this clone: Relative to the germline gene, one junction end is altered; a read error may explain this. The chain carries TRBV5-1 and TRBJ2-2; D may be TRBD2 (5 bases). The CDR3 has 16 amino acids. Looked up from germline, CDR1 is SGHRS and CDR2 is YFSETQ. DNA of the CDR3: TGTGCCAGCAGCCCTAACGGGAAAGGGAACACCGGGGAGCTGTTTTTT. Protein: CASSPNGKGNTGELFF. Supplemented by reference TRBV5-1 and TRBJ2-2, the full variable domain reads KAGVTQTPRYLIKTRGQQVTLSCSPISGHRSVSWYQQTPGQGLQFLFEYFSETQRNKGNFPGRFSGRQFSNSRSEMNVSTLELGDSALYLCASSPNGKGNTGELFFGEGSRLTVL.

This clone appeared a few times. J is TRBJ2-5 and V is TRBV11-2, with 11 bases lining up with TRBD2. CDR1 is SGHAT and CDR2 is FQNNGV in the germline V gene. This CDR3 has 18 amino acids. The V and J ends lost 4 bases and 1 base, in that order; junction bases with no gene match: 11. In DNA, the CDR3 is TGTGCCAGCAGCTCGAATCCGGGACTAGCGGCCCTCCAAGAGACCCAGTACTTC. It translates to CASSSNPGLAALQETQYF.

The chain links TRBV7-2 to TRBJ2-5; weak D call: TRBD1 (6 bases). Germline V gives CDR1 SGHTA, CDR2 FQGNSA. This CDR3 is 15 amino acids long. V was shortened by 5 bases and J by 5 bases, with 18 bases between the two germline ends. The CDR3, as DNA: TGTGCCAGCAGCCTGGAGATACAGGGATGGGAGACCCAGTACTTC. This sequence encodes CASSLEIQGWETQYF.

The chain recombines TRBV11-3 with TRBJ2-3, with 8 bases lining up with TRBD2. The V gene end was trimmed by 1 base and the J gene end by 3 bases; junction bases not matched to a gene: 3. CDR3 length equals 15 residues. CDR1 and CDR2 from the germline V gene are SGHNT and YENEEA. CDR3 region: CASSLAGGPTDTQYF. DNA for the CDR3: TGTGCCAGCAGCTTAGCGGGGGGGCCGACAGATACGCAGTATTTT.

The chain recombines TRBV5-8 with TRBJ1-5; 9 nucleotides match TRBD1. The CDR3 has 16 amino acids. V trimming: 3 bases; J trimming: 0 bases; junction bases outside the gene matches: 4. Germline CDR1 and CDR2: SGHTS and YDEGEE. The CDR3 here is CASSWGTGNSNQPQHF. The DNA of the CDR3 is TGTGCCAGCAGCTGGGGGACAGGGAATAGCAATCAGCCCCAGCATTTT.

This rearrangement joins TRBV5-8 to TRBJ2-7; the D is unclear. V was trimmed by 0 bases and J by 3 bases, leaving 13 bases between them. There are 15 residues in the CDR3. Per the germline V gene, CDR1 is SGHTS and CDR2 is YDEGEE. Here the CDR3 DNA reads TGTGCCAGCAGCTTGGGAACAAATGACTTCTACGAGCAGTACGTC. It is translated as CASSLGTNDFYEQYV.

V is TRBV24-1 and J is TRBJ1-2; the D is unclear. The germline gives CDR1 KGHDR, CDR2 SFDVKD. The CDR3 contains 15 residues. The ends were cut back, 4 bases at V and 5 bases at J, with 16 bases in the middle. CDR3 amino acids: CATSDGLATGYGYTF. In nucleotides, the CDR3 is TGTGCCACCAGTGACGGTCTAGCGACGGGTTATGGCTACACCTTC.

This clone was counted a single time. This chain joins TRBV7-2 and TRBJ2-1; weak D call: TRBD2 (6 bases). Trimming cost V 4 bases and J 6 bases, with 10 bases left between them. The germline V gene encodes CDR1 SGHTA and CDR2 FQGNSA. The CDR3 covers 13 residues. Written as DNA, the CDR3 is TGTGCCAGCAGCTCCGGACTACCCAATGAGCAGTTCTTC. Its translation: CASSSGLPNEQFF.

The chain couples TRBV4-1 to TRBJ2-5; the D is unclear. CDR3 length: 15 amino acids. The V and J ends lost 0 bases and 2 bases respectively, with 10 bases between them. Germline assignment: CDR1 MGHRA and CDR2 YSYEKL. The CDR3 region has the DNA TGCGCCAGCAGCCAAGATCCGAACTCTCAAGAGACCCAGTACTTC. Encoded protein: CASSQDPNSQETQYF.

V and J are TRBV3-1 (or the pseudogene TRBV3-2) and TRBJ1-6, with 7 positions matching TRBD1. The ends lost 4 bases at V and 11 bases at J; junction bases unmatched: 8. This CDR3 spans 14 amino acids. Germline loops: CDR1 LGHDT, CDR2 YNNKEL (reference sequence). The CDR3 protein is CASSLRDRVAPLHF. CDR3 bases: TGTGCCAGCAGCCTCCGGGACAGAGTTGCACCCCTCCACTTT.

This chain joins TRBV12-3 or TRBV12-4 and TRBJ1-1; D is ambiguous. Trimming removed 5 bases at V and 4 bases at J, with 8 bases between. The CDR3 has 12 residues. The CDR3 region is CASSRTVTEAFF. The DNA for the CDR3 is TGTGCCAGCAGTCGTACGGTCACTGAAGCTTTCTTT.

This sequence joins TRBV29-1 and TRBJ1-3, with 7 nucleotides matching TRBD1. The J segment lost 2 bases and the V segment lost 5 bases, leaving 6 bases of the junction unmatched. CDR1 and CDR2 (germline): SQVTM, ANQGSEA. There are 14 residues in the CDR3. The chain's CDR3 is CSVKTGVAGNTIYF. CDR3 nucleotides: TGCAGCGTTAAAACAGGGGTGGCTGGAAACACCATATATTTT.